The rows below give T cell receptor beta chains drawn from one sample of a study of blood T cell repertoires in COVID-19. Method: immunoSEQ multiplex PCR; TCRdb's copy keeps in-frame clones and lacks some. Of more than 200,000 clones detected, roughly 80% appear once; the ten largest clones hold about 9.6%. The source material was peripheral blood. Source of these receptors: a man older than 75 with acute or convalescent COVID-19. Both conserved end residues are part of each CDR3. The D gene is left open where the match is weak. Size is stated for part of the rows, as once, few or many counts, or as a class when the clone is expanded.

j_call,d_call,v_call,clone_size,cdr3_aa,cdr3_nt
TRBJ2-6,NA,TRBV21-1,NA,CASSKGNSSTSGANVLTF,TGTGCCAGCAGCAAAGGGAACAGCTCAACCTCTGGGGCCAACGTCCTGACTTTC
TRBJ1-4,NA,TRBV7-9,NA,CASSKQGNGLFF,TGTGCCAGCAGCAAACAGGGTAATGGACTGTTTTTT
TRBJ2-5,TRBD1,TRBV25-1,NA,CASRHRPGQGAEETQYF,TGTGCCAGCAGGCACCGTCCGGGACAGGGGGCAGAGGAGACCCAGTACTTC
TRBJ1-2,TRBD1,TRBV18,NA,CASSPIQGRKGYTF,TGTGCCAGCTCACCCATACAGGGGAGGAAGGGCTACACCTTC
TRBJ2-3,TRBD2,TRBV3-1/TRBV3-2,NA,CASSQGLALRTDTQYF,TGTGCCAGCAGCCAAGGACTAGCCTTGAGAACAGATACGCAGTATTTT
TRBJ2-5,NA,TRBV20-1,NA,CSASWKSGWSETQYF,TGCAGTGCTAGTTGGAAGAGCGGGTGGTCAGAGACCCAGTACTTC
TRBJ2-7,NA,TRBV28,NA,CASTPAGASDEQYF,TGTGCCAGCACCCCTGCGGGGGCAAGCGACGAGCAGTACTTC
TRBJ1-5,NA,TRBV27,few,CASSLHGVTGYQPQHF,TGTGCCAGCAGTTTACATGGTGTTACAGGGTATCAGCCCCAGCATTTT
TRBJ1-4,NA,TRBV5-6,NA,CASGRWGRSEKLFF,TGTGCCAGCGGCCGTTGGGGCCGTTCTGAAAAACTGTTTTTT
TRBJ1-2,NA,TRBV7-9,NA,CASSHSSPTNYGYTF,TGTGCCAGCAGCCACAGCTCCCCTACCAACTATGGCTACACCTTC
TRBJ2-3,NA,TRBV14,NA,CASSPGTGDTQYF,TGTGCCAGCAGCCCTGGAACGGGAGATACGCAGTATTTT
TRBJ1-1,TRBD1,TRBV2,NA,CASQDGGTGDTEAFF,TGTGCCAGTCAGGACGGGGGAACAGGGGACACTGAAGCTTTCTTT
TRBJ1-1,TRBD1,TRBV6-5,NA,CASRYDRVRTEAFF,TGTGCCAGCAGATATGACAGGGTAAGGACTGAAGCTTTCTTT
TRBJ1-6,NA,TRBV27,NA,CASSFNSFNSPLHF,TGTGCCAGCAGTTTCAACAGCTTTAATTCACCCCTCCACTTT
TRBJ2-7,TRBD1,TRBV15,few,CATSSMGQGIYEQYF,TGTGCCACCAGCAGCATGGGACAGGGGATCTACGAGCAGTACTTC
TRBJ1-2,NA,TRBV6-6,NA,CASSLREGLGYTF,TGTGCCAGCAGTTTACGGGAGGGCCTGGGCTACACCTTC